Shown below are 5 T cell receptor beta chains from a single sample sequenced in a study of PD-L1 blockade in urothelial cancer. Assay used: immunoSEQ multiplex PCR; TCRdb lists only in-frame clones, some missing. The sample lists around 45,000 clones, approximately 90% seen once, with less than 15% in the top ten. Sequenced material: PBMCs, taken around atezolizumab (anti-PD-L1) treatment. The receptors stem from a woman aged 55 to 70 with urothelial cancer.

The rearrangement uses TRBV5-1 and TRBJ1-6; tentative D call: TRBD1 (6 bases). The CDR3 loop spans 14 amino acids. The V gene lost 0 bases and the J gene lost 9 bases, with 10 bases spanning the gap. Germline V CDR1 and CDR2: SGHRS, YFSETQ. The CDR3 bases are TGCGCCAGCAGCTTGGATACAGGGCTTTCACCCCTCCACTTT. It codes for CASSLDTGLSPLHF.

V usage is TRBV9 and J usage is TRBJ2-3; no clear D. This CDR3 comprises 13 residues. Germline V gives CDR1 SGDLS, CDR2 YYNGEE. The V end lost 2 bases, the J end lost 1 base, and 5 bases lay between the germline ends. CDR3 residues: CASSVEGTDTQYF. The CDR3 DNA sequence: TGTGCCAGCAGCGTTGAGGGCACAGATACGCAGTATTTT. Together with reference TRBV9 and TRBJ2-3, the CDR3 gives the full variable domain: DSGVTQTPKHLITATGQRVTLRCSPRSGDLSVYWYQQSLDQGLQFLIQYYNGEERAKGNILERFSAQQFPDLHSELNLSSLELGDSALYFCASSVEGTDTQYFGPGTRLTVL.

The table lists this clone with a few counts. V is TRBV28 and J is TRBJ2-7, with 9 bases matching TRBD1. J gave up 4 bases and V 6 bases, and 7 bases lay outside the gene matches. The CDR3 has 14 residues. Germline V gene lookup returns CDR1 MDHEN and CDR2 SYDVKM. The CDR3 nucleotides are TGTGCCAGCAGAAGACAGGGGGTTGTGTACGAGCAGTACTTC. This sequence encodes CASRRQGVVYEQYF.

The chain employs TRBV28 and TRBJ2-7, with a possible D match to TRBD2 (6 bases). The CDR3 runs 15 residues. V lost 6 bases to trimming and J lost 0 bases, with 15 bases between them. CDR1 MDHEN and CDR2 SYDVKM come from the germline V gene. CDR3 in amino acids: CASSPTSSSSYEQYF. The CDR3 region has the DNA TGTGCCAGCAGCCCCACTAGCTCCAGCTCCTACGAGCAGTACTTC.

This chain connects TRBV7-3 to TRBJ2-3, with D possibly matching TRBD1 (6 bases). The V and J ends lost 5 bases and 2 bases respectively, with 14 bases between them. CDR3 size: 15 residues. Germline V gene lookup returns CDR1 SGHTA and CDR2 FQGTGA. The CDR3 DNA follows: TGTGCCAGCAGCCCTATGGGGGCACCCACAGATACGCAGTATTTT. Residues: CASSPMGAPTDTQYF.